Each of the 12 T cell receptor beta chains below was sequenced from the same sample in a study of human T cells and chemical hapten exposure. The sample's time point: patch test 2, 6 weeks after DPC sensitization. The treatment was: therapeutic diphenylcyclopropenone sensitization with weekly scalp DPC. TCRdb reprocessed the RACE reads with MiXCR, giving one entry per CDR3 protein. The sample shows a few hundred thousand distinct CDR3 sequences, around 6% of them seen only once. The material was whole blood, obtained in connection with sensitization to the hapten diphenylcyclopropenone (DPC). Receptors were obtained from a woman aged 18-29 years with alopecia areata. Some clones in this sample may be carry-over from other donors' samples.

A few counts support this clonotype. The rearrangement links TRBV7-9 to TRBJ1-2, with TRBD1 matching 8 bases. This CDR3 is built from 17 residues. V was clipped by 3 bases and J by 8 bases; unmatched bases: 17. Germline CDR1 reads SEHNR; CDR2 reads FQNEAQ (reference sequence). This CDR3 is CASSFRQGRNGESGYTF. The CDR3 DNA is TGTGCCAGCAGCTTCAGACAGGGGAGGAACGGGGAGTCCGGCTACACCTTC.

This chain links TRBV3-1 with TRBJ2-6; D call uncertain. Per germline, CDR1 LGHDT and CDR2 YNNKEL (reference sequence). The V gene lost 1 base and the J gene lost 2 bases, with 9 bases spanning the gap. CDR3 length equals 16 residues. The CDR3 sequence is CASSQARVTGANVLTF. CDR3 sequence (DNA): TGTGCCAGCAGCCAAGCCCGGGTAACTGGGGCCAACGTCCTGACTTTC.

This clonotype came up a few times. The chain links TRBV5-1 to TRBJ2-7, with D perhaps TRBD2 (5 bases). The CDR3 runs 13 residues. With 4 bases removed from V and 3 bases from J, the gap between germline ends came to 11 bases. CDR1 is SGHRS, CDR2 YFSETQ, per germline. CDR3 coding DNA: TGCGCCAGCAGCCCGGACGGGGACTACGAGCAGTACTTC. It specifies CASSPDGDYEQYF.

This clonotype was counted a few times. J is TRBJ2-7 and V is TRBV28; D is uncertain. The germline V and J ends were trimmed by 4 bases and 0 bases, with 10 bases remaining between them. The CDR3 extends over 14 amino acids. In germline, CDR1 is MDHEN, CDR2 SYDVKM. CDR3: CASSSPSSSYEQYF. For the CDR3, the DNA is TGTGCCAGCAGTTCGCCCAGTTCCTCCTACGAGCAGTACTTC.

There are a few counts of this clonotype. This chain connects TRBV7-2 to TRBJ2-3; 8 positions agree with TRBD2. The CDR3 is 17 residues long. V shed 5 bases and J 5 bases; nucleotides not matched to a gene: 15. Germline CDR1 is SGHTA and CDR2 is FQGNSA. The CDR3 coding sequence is TGTGCCAGCAGCCGAATCCGGGCGGGGGGCGGAGTAGATACGCAGTATTTT. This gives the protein CASSRIRAGGGVDTQYF.

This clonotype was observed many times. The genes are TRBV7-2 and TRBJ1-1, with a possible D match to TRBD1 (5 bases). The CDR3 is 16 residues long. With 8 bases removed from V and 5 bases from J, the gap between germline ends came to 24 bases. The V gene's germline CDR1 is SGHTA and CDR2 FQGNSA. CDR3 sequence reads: CASSRDLLGEGTEAFF. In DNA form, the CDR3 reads TGTGCCAGCTCCCGGGATTTGTTGGGGGAAGGGACTGAAGCTTTCTTT.

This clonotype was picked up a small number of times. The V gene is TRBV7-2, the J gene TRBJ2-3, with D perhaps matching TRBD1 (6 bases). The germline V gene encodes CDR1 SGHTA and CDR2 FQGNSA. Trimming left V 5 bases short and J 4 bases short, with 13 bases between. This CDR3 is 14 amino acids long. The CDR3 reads CASSPTGIPDTQYF. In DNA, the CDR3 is TGTGCCAGCAGCCCCACAGGGATTCCAGATACGCAGTATTTT.

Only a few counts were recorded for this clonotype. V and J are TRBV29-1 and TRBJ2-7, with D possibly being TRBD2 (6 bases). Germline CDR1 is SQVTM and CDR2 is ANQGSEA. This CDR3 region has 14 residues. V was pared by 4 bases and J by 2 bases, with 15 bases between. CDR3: CSVGPGGATYEQYF. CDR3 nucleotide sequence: TGCAGCGTTGGACCCGGGGGTGCTACCTACGAGCAGTACTTC.

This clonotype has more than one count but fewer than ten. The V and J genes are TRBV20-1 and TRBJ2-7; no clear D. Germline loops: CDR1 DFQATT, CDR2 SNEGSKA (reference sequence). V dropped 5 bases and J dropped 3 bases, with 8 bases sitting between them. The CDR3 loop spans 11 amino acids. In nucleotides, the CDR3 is TGCAGTGCTGGAAATTTCTACGAGCAGTACTTC. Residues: CSAGNFYEQYF.

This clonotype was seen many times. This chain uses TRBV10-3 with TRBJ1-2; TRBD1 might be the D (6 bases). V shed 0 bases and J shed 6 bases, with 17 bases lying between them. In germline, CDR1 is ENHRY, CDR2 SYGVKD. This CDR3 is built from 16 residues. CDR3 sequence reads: CAISESERIAGDGYTF. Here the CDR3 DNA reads TGTGCCATCAGTGAGTCAGAAAGAATTGCAGGGGATGGCTACACCTTC.

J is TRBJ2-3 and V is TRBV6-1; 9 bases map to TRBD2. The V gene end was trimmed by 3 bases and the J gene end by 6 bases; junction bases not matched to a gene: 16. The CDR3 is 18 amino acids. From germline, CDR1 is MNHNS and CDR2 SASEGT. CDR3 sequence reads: CASSDQKTSGWPQDTQYF. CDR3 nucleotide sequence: TGTGCCAGCAGTGATCAAAAGACTAGCGGCTGGCCTCAGGATACGCAGTATTTT.

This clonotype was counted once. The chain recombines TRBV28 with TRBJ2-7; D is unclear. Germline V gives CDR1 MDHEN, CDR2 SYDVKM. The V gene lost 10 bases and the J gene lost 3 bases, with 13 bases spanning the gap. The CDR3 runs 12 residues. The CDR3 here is CATHYMGYEQYF. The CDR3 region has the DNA TGTGCCACACATTACATGGGCTACGAGCAGTACTTC. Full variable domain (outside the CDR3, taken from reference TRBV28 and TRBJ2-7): DVKVTQSSRYLVKRTGEKVFLECVQDMDHENMFWYRQDPGLGLRLIYFSYDVKMKEKGDIPEGYSVSREKKERFSLILESASTNQTSMYLCATHYMGYEQYFGPGTRLTVT.